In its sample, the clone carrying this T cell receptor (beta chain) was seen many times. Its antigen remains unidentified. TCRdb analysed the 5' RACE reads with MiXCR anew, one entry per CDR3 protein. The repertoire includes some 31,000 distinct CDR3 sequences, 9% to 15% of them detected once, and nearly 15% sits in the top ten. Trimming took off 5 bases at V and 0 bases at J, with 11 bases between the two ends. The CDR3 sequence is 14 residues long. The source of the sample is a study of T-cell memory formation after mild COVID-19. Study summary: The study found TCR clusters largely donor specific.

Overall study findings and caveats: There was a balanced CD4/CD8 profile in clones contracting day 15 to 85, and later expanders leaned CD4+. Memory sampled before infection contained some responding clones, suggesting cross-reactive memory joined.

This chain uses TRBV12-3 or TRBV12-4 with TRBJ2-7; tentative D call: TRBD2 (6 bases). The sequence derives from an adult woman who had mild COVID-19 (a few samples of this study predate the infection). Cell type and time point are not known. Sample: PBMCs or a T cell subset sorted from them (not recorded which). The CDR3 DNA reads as TGTGCCAGCAGTCAGACTAGTAGCTCCTACGAGCAGTACTTC. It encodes CASSQTSSSYEQYF.